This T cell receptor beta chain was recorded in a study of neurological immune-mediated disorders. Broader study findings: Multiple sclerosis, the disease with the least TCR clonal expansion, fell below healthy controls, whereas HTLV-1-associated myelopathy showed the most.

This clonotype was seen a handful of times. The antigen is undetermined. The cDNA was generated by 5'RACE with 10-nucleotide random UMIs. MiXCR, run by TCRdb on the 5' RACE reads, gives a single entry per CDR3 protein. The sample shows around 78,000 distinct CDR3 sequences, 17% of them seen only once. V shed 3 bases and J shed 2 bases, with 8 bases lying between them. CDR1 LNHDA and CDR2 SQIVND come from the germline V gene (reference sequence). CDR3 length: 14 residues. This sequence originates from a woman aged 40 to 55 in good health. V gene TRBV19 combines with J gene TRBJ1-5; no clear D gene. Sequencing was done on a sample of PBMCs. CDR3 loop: CASSMARRNQPQHF. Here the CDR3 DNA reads TGTGCCAGTAGTATGGCAAGGCGCAATCAGCCCCAGCATTTT.